This TCR beta chain was identified in a study of B cell selection in AIRE deficiency. Overall study findings and caveats: Around 30% of healthy-shared Treg TCRbeta sequences appeared in patient Tconv cells. Shared Treg sequences were biased toward short CDR3s with few non-templated nucleotide insertions.

The V end lost 1 base, the J end lost 7 bases, and 17 bases lay between the germline ends. Germline CDR1 reads SEHNR; CDR2 reads FQNEAQ (reference sequence). The CDR3 is 15 residues long. The sorted conventional CD4 T cells were gated as CD4+CD127+. Turning to this clone: As yet, its antigen is unknown.

TCRdb keeps only in-frame clones here, not all; method: immunoSEQ multiplex PCR. Seen here are roughly 23,000 clones, 95% to 98% observed once, and the top ten hold about 0.19%. The V call is TRBV7-9, the J call TRBJ2-7; possibly TRBD1 for D (5 bases). Material: conventional CD4+ T cells sorted from PBMCs. This TCR came from a human donor with AIRE deficiency. CDR3 DNA: TGTGCCAGCAGCTTAGGAGCAGGGAAAGCAGAAGAGCAGTACTTC. As protein: CASSLGAGKAEEQYF.